A single sample is the source of the 3 T cell receptor beta chains below, sequenced in a study of Graves' ophthalmopathy and Graves' hyperthyroidism. Amplified TCR beta CDR3 regions were obtained using RNA transcripts as template. The workflow started with a first-round RT-PCR run with HTBI primers and then moved on to a second-round multiplex PCR. TCRdb independently ran MiXCR on the multiplex PCR reads; one entry per CDR3 protein. The sample records more than 550,000 distinct CDR3 sequences, 35% to 45% being singletons. Sequencing was performed on peripheral blood. The source of these receptors is an adult man with Graves' ophthalmopathy.

This chain joins TRBV12-3 or TRBV12-4 and TRBJ1-6; no definite D call. The CDR3 is 14 residues long. The V and J ends lost 6 bases and 8 bases respectively, with 14 bases between them. The CDR3 coding sequence is TGTGCCAGCAGCTTGGGGATGGACTATTCACCCCTCCACTTT. This encodes CASSLGMDYSPLHF.

V and J are TRBV25-1 and TRBJ1-1; 7 positions agree with TRBD1. V gave up 11 bases and J gave up 1 base; unmatched junction bases: 4. The CDR3 is 12 amino acids. Germline V lookup: CDR1 MGHDK, CDR2 SYGVNS. CDR3 residues: CAYRGRNTEAFF. The CDR3 bases are TGTGCCTACAGGGGTCGGAACACTGAAGCTTTCTTT.

In this sample, this clonotype turned up many times. V usage is TRBV2 and J usage is TRBJ2-5; D possibly corresponds to TRBD1 (5 bases). This CDR3 region has 15 residues. Germline V gene lookup returns CDR1 SNHLY and CDR2 FYNNEI. V was trimmed by 3 bases and J by 4 bases, leaving 15 bases between them. CDR3 loop: CASSEGLLTGETQYF. CDR3 DNA sequence: TGTGCCAGCAGTGAGGGGCTGCTAACGGGAGAGACCCAGTACTTC.